This T cell receptor beta chain was documented in a study of shared clonotypes between healthy human individuals. Regarding the study as a whole: Only blood samples were collected, and tissue repertoires likely differ.

Genomic DNA (from each subset) was split evenly across several immunoSEQ plates. The table came from immunoSEQ multiplex PCR; TCRdb's copy has only in-frame clones and leaves some out. The sample has 400,000 or so clones; 90% to 97% are singletons. About this clone: No antigen is known for it.

Germline loops: CDR1 KGHSH, CDR2 LQKENI. This CDR3 comprises 15 residues. Deletions cut 3 bases from V and 0 bases from J, with 11 bases between. Sequencing was carried out using memory CD8+ T cells sorted from blood. Subset: CD45RO+ cells pooled with CCR7-negative TemRA cells. The rearrangement links TRBV18 to TRBJ1-1, with D maybe TRBD1 (6 bases). This sequence originates from a man aged 30 to 39 in good health. The CDR3: CASSPDSYMNTEAFF. CDR3 bases: TGTGCCAGCTCACCGGACAGCTACATGAACACTGAAGCTTTCTTT.